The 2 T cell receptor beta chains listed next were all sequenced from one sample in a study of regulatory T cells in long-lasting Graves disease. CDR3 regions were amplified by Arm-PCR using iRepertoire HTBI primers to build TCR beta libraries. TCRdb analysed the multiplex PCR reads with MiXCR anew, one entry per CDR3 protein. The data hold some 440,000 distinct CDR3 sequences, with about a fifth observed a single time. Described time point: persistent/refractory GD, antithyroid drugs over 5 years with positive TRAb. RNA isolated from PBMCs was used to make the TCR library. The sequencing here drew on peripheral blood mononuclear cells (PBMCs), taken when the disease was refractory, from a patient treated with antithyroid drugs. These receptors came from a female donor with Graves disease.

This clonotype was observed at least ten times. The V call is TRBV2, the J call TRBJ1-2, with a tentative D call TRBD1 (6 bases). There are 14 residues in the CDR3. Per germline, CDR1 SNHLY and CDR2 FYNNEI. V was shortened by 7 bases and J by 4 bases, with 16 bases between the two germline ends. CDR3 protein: CASTSWGGAYGYTF. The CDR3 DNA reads TGTGCCAGCACCTCATGGGGGGGGGCCTATGGCTACACCTTC.

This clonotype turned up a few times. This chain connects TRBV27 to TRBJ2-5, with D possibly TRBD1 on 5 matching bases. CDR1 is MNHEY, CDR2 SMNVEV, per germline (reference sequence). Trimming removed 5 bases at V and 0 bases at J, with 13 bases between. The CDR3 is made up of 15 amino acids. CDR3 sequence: CASSRHRKYQETQYF. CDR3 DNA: TGTGCCAGCAGTAGACACAGGAAGTACCAAGAGACCCAGTACTTC.